This T cell receptor (beta chain) originates from a study of blood T cell repertoires in COVID-19. Data came from immunoSEQ multiplex PCR; TCRdb stores just in-frame clones and leaves some out. This sample carries fewer than 150,000 clones, around 88% of them seen once, and the ten largest clones take 28%. Germline CDR1 reads SQVTM; CDR2 reads ANQGSEA. The length of the CDR3 is 15 residues. Losses at the gene ends were 5 bases for V and 0 bases for J; bases not matched to a gene: 6. The source of this sequence is a human donor in a cohort sampled during active COVID-19. Sequences were obtained from peripheral blood. This rearrangement joins TRBV29-1 to TRBJ2-5; 10 nucleotides line up with TRBD2. The CDR3 sequence is CSVRTSGWYQETQYF. The CDR3, as DNA: TGCAGCGTTCGGACTAGCGGTTGGTACCAAGAGACCCAGTACTTC.